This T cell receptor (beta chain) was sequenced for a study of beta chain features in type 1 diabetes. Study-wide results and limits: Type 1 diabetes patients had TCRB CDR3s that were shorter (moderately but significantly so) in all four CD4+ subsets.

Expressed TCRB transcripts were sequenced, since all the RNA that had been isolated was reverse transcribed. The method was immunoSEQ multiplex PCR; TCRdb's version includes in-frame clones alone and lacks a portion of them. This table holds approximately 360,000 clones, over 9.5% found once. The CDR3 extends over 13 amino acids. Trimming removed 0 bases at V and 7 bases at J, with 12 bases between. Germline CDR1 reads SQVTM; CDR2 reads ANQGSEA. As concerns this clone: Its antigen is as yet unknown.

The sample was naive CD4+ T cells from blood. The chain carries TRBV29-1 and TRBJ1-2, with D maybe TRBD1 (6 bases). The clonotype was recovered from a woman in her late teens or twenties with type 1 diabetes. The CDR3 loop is CSVEDWGRSGYTF. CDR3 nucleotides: TGCAGCGTTGAAGATTGGGGGCGGAGTGGCTACACCTTC.